This is a list of T cell receptor beta chains from one sample in a study of human T cells and chemical hapten exposure. TCRdb itself ran the RACE reads through MiXCR, one entry per CDR3 protein. The sample yields a few hundred thousand distinct CDR3 sequences, 5% to 6.5% seen once. The sample here was whole blood, taken in connection with sensitization to the hapten diphenylcyclopropenone (DPC). The receptors were sampled from a woman in her late teens or twenties with alopecia areata. Some clones in this sample may be carry-over from other donors' samples. CDR3s include the opening cysteine and the closing phenylalanine or tryptophan. A D gene is named only where the DNA matches it firmly. Where a row states a size, it is once, few, many or the class of an expanded clone; other rows omit it.

cdr3_length	d_call	j_call	clone_size	v_call	cdr3_nt	cdr3_aa
15	TRBD1	TRBJ2-4	many	TRBV6-2/TRBV6-3	TGTGCCAGCAGTCTGACAGGGGGAAGGTTAAACATTCAGTACTTC	CASSLTGGRLNIQYF
15	TRBD1	TRBJ2-3	few	TRBV5-1	TGCGCCAGCAGCGTGGGACAGGGGAACACAGATACGCAGTATTTT	CASSVGQGNTDTQYF
15	-	TRBJ1-5	many	TRBV6-2/TRBV6-3	TGTGCCAGCAGTTCCGACGGAATTAGCAATCAGCCCCAGCATTTT	CASSSDGISNQPQHF
18	-	TRBJ1-3	few	TRBV7-9	TGTGCCAGCAGCTTAGCACCCCGTCGGGTTGACGGTGGAAACACCATATATTTT	CASSLAPRRVDGGNTIYF
13	-	TRBJ2-4	few	TRBV12-3/TRBV12-4	TGTGCCAGCAGGCGGGGCCCTGAGGGGATTCAGTACTTC	CASRRGPEGIQYF
14	TRBD1	TRBJ2-7	many	TRBV12-3/TRBV12-4	TGTGCCAGCAGCCTTCGACAGGGGGTATACGAGCAGTACTTC	CASSLRQGVYEQYF
14	-	TRBJ1-2	many	TRBV29-1	TGCAGCGTTGAAGACCCTACCAGGAGATGTGGCTACACCTTC	CSVEDPTRRCGYTF
14	TRBD2	TRBJ2-1	few	TRBV28	TGTGCCAGCACCCCAGCGGGGGGCTACAATGAGCAGTTCTTC	CASTPAGGYNEQFF
17	-	TRBJ1-3	many	TRBV6-5	TGTGCCAGCAGTTACTCGGGTTTGTCAGGGTCTGGAAACACCATATATTTT	CASSYSGLSGSGNTIYF
15	TRBD1	TRBJ2-2	few	TRBV18	TGTGCCAGCTCCCGCCCTACAGGGGGCTCCGGGGAGCTGTTTTTT	CASSRPTGGSGELFF
11	-	TRBJ2-1	few	TRBV20-1	TGCAGTGCTAGACAGGTGAATGAGCAGTTCTTC	CSARQVNEQFF
15	TRBD1	TRBJ2-1	-	TRBV7-9	TGTGCCAGCAGCTTAGCGGTGGCACAGGGGAATGAGCAGTTCTTC	CASSLAVAQGNEQFF
15	-	TRBJ1-4	many	TRBV4-3	TGCGCCAGCAGCCAAGACGACCGGGTTAATGAAAAACTGTTTTTT	CASSQDDRVNEKLFF
17	TRBD2	TRBJ2-7	many	TRBV29-1	TGCAGCGTTGAAGACCGGCCCTTAGCGGGGGGATGGAACGAGCAGTACTTC	CSVEDRPLAGGWNEQYF
16	-	TRBJ1-6	-	TRBV6-4	TGTGCCAGCAGTGACTCAGGGAGCTCCTATAATTCACCCCTCCACTTT	CASSDSGSSYNSPLHF
17	-	TRBJ1-5	few	TRBV15	TGTGCCACCAGCAGACTTAGAGTAGCGGGGGGTGATCAGCCCCAGCATTTT	CATSRLRVAGGDQPQHF
16	-	TRBJ1-4	-	TRBV5-6	TGTGCCAGCAGCTGGGCGAGCACGGACAGCTATGAAAAACTGTTTTTT	CASSWASTDSYEKLFF
14	-	TRBJ2-7	many	TRBV6-5	TGTGCCAGCAGTTCCGCGTCGAGCTACTACGAGCAGTACTTC	CASSSASSYYEQYF
15	-	TRBJ1-3	few	TRBV12-3/TRBV12-4	TGTGCCAGCAGCCCAGGGACAACCTCTGGAAACACCATATATTTT	CASSPGTTSGNTIYF
15	TRBD1	TRBJ1-5	many	TRBV3-1	TGTGCCAGCAGCCAAGGGACAGGGGGTAATCAGCCCCAGCATTTT	CASSQGTGGNQPQHF
12	-	TRBJ1-3	few	TRBV7-2	TGTGCCAGCAGCGGAGACGGAAACACCATATATTTT	CASSGDGNTIYF
15	-	TRBJ1-5	many	TRBV4-2	TGTGCCAGCAGCCAATCCCTCCAGGGGAATCAGCCCCAGCATTTT	CASSQSLQGNQPQHF
13	TRBD1	TRBJ2-1	many	TRBV4-1	TGCGCCAGCAGCCAAGAAAGGGGGCGTTCGGAGTTCTTC	CASSQERGRSEFF
15	-	TRBJ2-3	-	TRBV27	TGTGCCAGCAGTTTATCCGGAATTAGCACAGATACGCAGTATTTT	CASSLSGISTDTQYF
15	-	TRBJ2-5	many	TRBV10-2	TGCGCCAGCAGTGGGGCACAAAAGGGCCAAGAGACCCAGTACTTC	CASSGAQKGQETQYF
19	TRBD2	TRBJ2-3	many	TRBV3-1	TGTGCCAGCAGCCCCTACGCGAGCGGGGGGGCTCCTAGCACAGATACGCAGTATTTT	CASSPYASGGAPSTDTQYF
17	TRBD2	TRBJ2-3	few	TRBV7-9	TGTGCCAGCAGCCCTGGGAAGGGGAGTAGCGGGACAGATACGCAGTATTTT	CASSPGKGSSGTDTQYF
16	TRBD2	TRBJ2-3	many	TRBV25-1	TGTGCCAGCGCACCACCCCTAGCGGGGGCAGGAGATACGCAGTATTTT	CASAPPLAGAGDTQYF
14	TRBD1	TRBJ1-4	many	TRBV6-1	TGTGCCAGCAGGGACAGGGGGCTGAGGGAAAAACTGTTTTTT	CASRDRGLREKLFF
14	TRBD1	TRBJ1-1	many	TRBV5-1	TGCGCCAGCAGGGGACAGGGCATGAACACTGAAGCTTTCTTT	CASRGQGMNTEAFF
15	TRBD2	TRBJ2-5	many	TRBV4-2	TGTGCCAGCAGCCAAGAATGGAGCGGGGGTAAGACCCAGTACTTC	CASSQEWSGGKTQYF
16	-	TRBJ1-5	many	TRBV4-3	TGCGCCAGCAGCCAAGAAGCCGGGTGGGGCAATCAGCCCCAGCATTTT	CASSQEAGWGNQPQHF
16	TRBD1	TRBJ2-1	many	TRBV11-2	TGTGCCAGCAGCCCACGGGACAGGGTTCAACCCAATGAGCAGTTCTTC	CASSPRDRVQPNEQFF
13	TRBD1	TRBJ1-6	many	TRBV6-6	TGTGCCAGCATGCAGGGGGATAATTCACCCCTCCACTTT	CASMQGDNSPLHF
14	-	TRBJ1-2	many	TRBV6-5	TGTGCCAGCAGTTTAAGTAGACACTCCTATGGCTACACCTTC	CASSLSRHSYGYTF
13	-	TRBJ1-1	many	TRBV11-2	TGTGCCAGCAGCTCCAGGGGATACACTGAAGCTTTCTTT	CASSSRGYTEAFF
13	TRBD1	TRBJ1-2	many	TRBV29-1	TGCAGCGTTGCGGTGGGACAGGGACGCGGCTACACCTTC	CSVAVGQGRGYTF
13	-	TRBJ1-1	-	TRBV9	TGTGCCAGCAGCGTAGGAGGGGTAGGTCGGGCTTTCTTT	CASSVGGVGRAFF
15	-	TRBJ1-2	many	TRBV28	TGTGCCAGCAGCTGGACCCTACAACCCATAAACGGCTACACCTTC	CASSWTLQPINGYTF
11	-	TRBJ2-1	-	TRBV3-1	TGTGCCAGCAGCCAGCTTAGTGAGCAGTTCTTC	CASSQLSEQFF
14	-	TRBJ2-2	many	TRBV5-1	TGCGCCAGCAGCTCGACACCCAACACCGGGGAGCTGTTTTTT	CASSSTPNTGELFF
14	-	TRBJ2-1	-	TRBV6-5	TGTGCCAGCAGTTACAGGATAGGAGGGGATGAGCAGTTCTTC	CASSYRIGGDEQFF
15	-	TRBJ1-6	many	TRBV20-1	TGCAGTGCAGGGTCGGGTAGCTCCTATAATTCACCCCTCCACTTT	CSAGSGSSYNSPLHF
13	-	TRBJ2-7	many	TRBV24-1	TGTGCCACCAATAACAGGAGTTCCTACGAGCAGTACTTC	CATNNRSSYEQYF
14	-	TRBJ2-3	many	TRBV10-3	TGTGCCATCAGGGAGGCCCTCAGCACAGATACGCAGTATTTT	CAIREALSTDTQYF
13	-	TRBJ2-1	many	TRBV9	TGTGCCAGCAGCGTCTCTCCACCCGATGAGCAGTTCTTC	CASSVSPPDEQFF
13	-	TRBJ2-1	-	TRBV19	TGTGCCAGTAGTATAGATCGACTCTCAGAGCAGTTCTTC	CASSIDRLSEQFF
15	-	TRBJ1-1	-	TRBV28	TGTGCCAGCAGTTTAGGGTCTCTGGGGGGCACTGAAGCTTTCTTT	CASSLGSLGGTEAFF
15	-	TRBJ2-7	-	TRBV2	TGTGCCAGCAGTGAGCTTGAAGGTGCAGGTTACGAGCAGTACTTC	CASSELEGAGYEQYF
13	TRBD1	TRBJ1-1	-	TRBV27	TGTGCCACCGGACAGGGGGCATTCACTGAAGCTTTCTTT	CATGQGAFTEAFF
18	-	TRBJ1-1	-	TRBV5-1	TGCGCCAGCACATGGACGGACCCCGCTCCAAATATGAACACTGAAGCTTTCTTT	CASTWTDPAPNMNTEAFF
11	-	TRBJ1-2	many	TRBV5-4	TGTGCCAGCAGCTTGAGGGGAGGCTACACCTTC	CASSLRGGYTF
16	-	TRBJ1-5	few	TRBV7-8	TGTGCCAGCAGCTTAGCGCGGGGGGAGGCTAATCAGCCCCAGCATTTT	CASSLARGEANQPQHF
12	TRBD1	TRBJ1-6	few	TRBV20-1	TGCAGATCCGGACAGGGAGATTCACCCCTCCACTTT	CRSGQGDSPLHF
14	-	TRBJ1-5	few	TRBV18	TGTGCCAGCTCACCCGGCCCGACCAGTCAGCCCCAGCATTTT	CASSPGPTSQPQHF
13	TRBD1	TRBJ1-6	many	TRBV27	TGTGCCAGCAGTGGACAGGGGGATTCACCCCTCCACTTT	CASSGQGDSPLHF